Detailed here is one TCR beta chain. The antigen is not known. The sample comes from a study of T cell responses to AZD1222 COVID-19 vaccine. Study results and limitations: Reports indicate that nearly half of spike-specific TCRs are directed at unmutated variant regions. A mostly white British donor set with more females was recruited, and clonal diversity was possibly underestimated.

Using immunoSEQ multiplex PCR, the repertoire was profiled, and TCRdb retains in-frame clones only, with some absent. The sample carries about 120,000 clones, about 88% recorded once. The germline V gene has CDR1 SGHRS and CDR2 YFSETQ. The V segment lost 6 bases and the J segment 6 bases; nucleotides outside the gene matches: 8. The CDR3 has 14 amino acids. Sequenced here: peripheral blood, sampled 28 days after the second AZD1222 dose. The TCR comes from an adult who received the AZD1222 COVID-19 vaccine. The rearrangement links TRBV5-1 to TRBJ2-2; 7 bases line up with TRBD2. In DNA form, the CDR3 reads TGCGCCAGCAACGGGGGGAACAACCCCGGGGAGCTGTTTTTT. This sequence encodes CASNGGNNPGELFF.